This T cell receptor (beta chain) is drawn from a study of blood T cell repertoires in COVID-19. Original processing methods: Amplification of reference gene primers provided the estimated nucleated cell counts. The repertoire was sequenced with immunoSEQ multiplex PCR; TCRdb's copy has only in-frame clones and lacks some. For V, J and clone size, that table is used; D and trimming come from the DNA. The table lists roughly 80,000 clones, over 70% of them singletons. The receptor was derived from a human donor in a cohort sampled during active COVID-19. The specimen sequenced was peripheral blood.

The CDR3 spells CASSPRDRPLEQYF. For the CDR3, the DNA is TGTGCCAGCAGCCCCCGGGACAGGCCCCTCGAGCAGTACTTC. This rearrangement joins TRBV11-2 to TRBJ2-7, with 8 nucleotides matching TRBD1. The CDR3 length is 14 residues. Germline CDR1 is SGHAT and CDR2 is FQNNGV. V was clipped by 5 bases and J by 6 bases; unmatched bases: 9.